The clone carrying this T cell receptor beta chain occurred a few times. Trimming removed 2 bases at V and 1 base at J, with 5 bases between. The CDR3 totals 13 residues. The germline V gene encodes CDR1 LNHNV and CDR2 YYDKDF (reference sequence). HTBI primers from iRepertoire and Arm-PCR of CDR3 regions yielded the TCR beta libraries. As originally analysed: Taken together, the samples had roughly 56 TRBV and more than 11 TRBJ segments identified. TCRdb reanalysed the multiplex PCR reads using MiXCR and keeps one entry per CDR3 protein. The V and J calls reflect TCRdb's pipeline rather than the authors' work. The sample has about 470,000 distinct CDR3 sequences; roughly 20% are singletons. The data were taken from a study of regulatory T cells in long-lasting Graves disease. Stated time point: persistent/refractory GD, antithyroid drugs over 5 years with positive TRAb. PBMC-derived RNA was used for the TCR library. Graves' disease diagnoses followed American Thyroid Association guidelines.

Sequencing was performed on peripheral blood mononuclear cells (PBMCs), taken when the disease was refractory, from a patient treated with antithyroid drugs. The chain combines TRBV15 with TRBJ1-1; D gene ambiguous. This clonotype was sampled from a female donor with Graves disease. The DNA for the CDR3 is TGTGCCACCAGCAGATTAAAGAACACTGAAGCTTTCTTT. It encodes CATSRLKNTEAFF.